These 31 T cell receptor beta chains were all obtained from the same sample, sequenced in a study of cytomegalovirus exposure and HLA in healthy donors. Amplification used 60 Vbeta primers and 13 Jbeta primers. TCRdb's table, derived via immunoSEQ multiplex PCR, lists solely in-frame clones and lacks some. The sample contains about 79,000 clones, about 71% of which appear only once. The specimen sequenced was PBMCs. The receptors were sampled from a man aged 55 to 69 in good health and CMV-seronegative.

The V and J genes are TRBV9 and TRBJ2-2; 8 bases fit TRBD2. V shed 2 bases, J shed 7 bases, and the junction held 7 bases outside the gene matches. Germline CDR1 and CDR2: SGDLS and YYNGEE. CDR3 size: 15 residues. CDR3: CASSVLGGAGGELFF. CDR3 sequence (DNA): TGTGCCAGCAGCGTCCTCGGGGGGGCTGGCGGGGAGCTGTTTTTT.

This clone was seen a few times. J is TRBJ2-1 and V is TRBV2, with 10 bases that match TRBD2. Trimming took 4 bases from V and 5 from J; bases not matched to a gene: 11. The CDR3 is made up of 17 amino acids. Germline V gene lookup returns CDR1 SNHLY and CDR2 FYNNEI. The DNA of the CDR3 is TGTGCCAGCAGTGGGCCACCGGGACTAGCGATCAACAATGAGCAGTTCTTC. Translated, it gives CASSGPPGLAINNEQFF.

The chain combines TRBV13 with TRBJ1-5, with 8 bases identical to TRBD1. The CDR3 is 12 residues long. J was trimmed by 9 bases and V by 4 bases; bases with no gene match: 2. From germline, CDR1 is PRHDT and CDR2 FYEKMQ (reference sequence). CDR3 in DNA: TGTGCCAGCAGCTCACAGGGGGGGCCCCAGCATTTT. Translated, it gives CASSSQGGPQHF.

This clone was recorded a few times. The rearrangement links TRBV6-1 to TRBJ1-2; TRBD1 agrees at 7 bases. The CDR3 sequence is 13 residues long. V trimming: 5 bases; J trimming: 2 bases; junction bases outside the gene matches: 2. Germline V gene lookup returns CDR1 MNHNS and CDR2 SASEGT. CDR3 sequence (DNA): TGTGCCAGCAGTACAGGGGCGAACTATGGCTACACCTTC. The encoded protein is CASSTGANYGYTF.

The V and J genes are TRBV5-4 and TRBJ2-7; D is perhaps TRBD2 (7 bases). Germline values: CDR1 SGHNT, CDR2 YYREEE (reference sequence). The CDR3 spans 15 residues. V lost 4 bases and J 5 bases, leaving 19 bases between the germline ends. Here the CDR3 reads CASSPRGGASHEQYF. The DNA of the CDR3 is TGTGCCAGCAGCCCGAGGGGGGGGGCGTCCCACGAGCAGTACTTC.

The chain uses TRBV5-1 and TRBJ1-1; no firm D call. Germline CDR1 SGHRS, CDR2 YFSETQ. The CDR3 has 15 residues. V was trimmed by 0 bases and J by 1 base, leaving 10 bases between them. CDR3 in amino acids: CASSLEVGRNTEAFF. DNA of the CDR3: TGCGCCAGCAGCTTGGAGGTGGGCCGGAACACTGAAGCTTTCTTT.

The chain is built from TRBV6-1 and TRBJ1-3; D may be TRBD1 (5 bases). The germline gives CDR1 MNHNS, CDR2 SASEGT. Trimming removed 1 base at V and 3 bases at J, with 10 bases between. There are 15 residues in the CDR3. CDR3 region: CASSEGQGHGNTIYF. The CDR3 DNA follows: TGTGCCAGCAGTGAAGGTCAGGGCCATGGAAACACCATATATTTT.

V gene TRBV19 combines with J gene TRBJ2-3; 10 nucleotides match TRBD1. The V gene end was trimmed by 7 bases and the J gene end by 4 bases; junction bases not matched to a gene: 8. The CDR3 length is 15 residues. The germline gives CDR1 LNHDA, CDR2 SQIVND (reference sequence). The CDR3 region has the DNA TGTGCCAGTAATCCGGGACAGGGGCTTTCAGATACGCAGTATTTT. Protein sequence: CASNPGQGLSDTQYF.

The V call is TRBV6-1, the J call TRBJ2-7, with D maybe TRBD1 (6 bases). The length of the CDR3 is 14 residues. Germline V gives CDR1 MNHNS, CDR2 SASEGT. V shed 0 bases and J shed 2 bases, with 8 bases lying between them. This CDR3 reads CASSEARGPYEQYF. The CDR3 DNA reads TGTGCCAGCAGTGAAGCCAGGGGACCCTACGAGCAGTACTTC.

This clone was seen once. This chain links TRBV6-5 with TRBJ1-2; weak D call: TRBD1 (5 bases). V lost 8 bases, J lost 6 bases, and 19 bases lay in between. The CDR3 consists of 14 residues. The V gene's germline CDR1 is MNHEY and CDR2 SVGAGI. The CDR3 here is CASRLGATLNGYTF. DNA of the CDR3: TGTGCCAGCCGTTTAGGGGCGACTCTTAATGGCTACACCTTC.

A few counts support this clone. The gene calls are TRBV2 and TRBJ1-5, with 10 bases aligning to TRBD1. J was trimmed by 5 bases and V by 6 bases; bases with no gene match: 1. CDR3 size: 13 residues. CDR1 and CDR2 from the germline V gene are SNHLY and FYNNEI. The CDR3 DNA follows: TGTGCCAGCAGGGGGACAGGGGATCAGCCCCAGCATTTT. It codes for CASRGTGDQPQHF.

A few counts support this clone. The chain recombines TRBV5-6 with TRBJ2-5, with D possibly being TRBD1 (6 bases). Germline CDR1 and CDR2: SGHDT and YYEEEE. The CDR3 runs 13 residues. Between the trimmed V and J ends, which lost 4 bases and 1 base, there was a span of 8 bases. The CDR3 protein is CASSVGAQETQYF. DNA of the CDR3: TGTGCCAGCAGCGTGGGGGCCCAAGAGACCCAGTACTTC.

This clone showed up just a few times. The V and J genes are TRBV5-5 and TRBJ2-7; D might be TRBD1 (5 bases). Per germline, CDR1 SGHKS and CDR2 YYEKEE (reference sequence). Trimming took off 1 base at V and 1 base at J, with 9 bases between the two ends. There are 14 residues in the CDR3. The CDR3 DNA sequence: TGTGCCAGCAGCTTGTTGACAGTTTCCTACGAGCAGTACTTC. Translation gives CASSLLTVSYEQYF.

This chain links TRBV27 with TRBJ1-1, with D possibly being TRBD1 (5 bases). V was trimmed by 1 base and J by 4 bases, leaving 16 bases between them. This CDR3 has 16 residues. Germline V gene lookup returns CDR1 MNHEY and CDR2 SMNVEV (reference sequence). The CDR3 reads CASSLYGGEGSTEAFF. CDR3 coding DNA: TGTGCCAGCAGTTTATACGGAGGGGAGGGGAGCACTGAAGCTTTCTTT.

The V and J genes are TRBV7-8 and TRBJ2-6; 10 nucleotides match TRBD1. Trimming removed 8 bases from V and 3 bases from J; junction bases left unmatched: 10. This CDR3 has 17 amino acids. From germline, CDR1 is SGHVS and CDR2 FQNEAQ. CDR3 region: CASGRDRGRLGANVLTF. The CDR3 region has the DNA TGTGCCAGCGGACGAGACAGGGGGCGCCTTGGGGCCAACGTCCTGACTTTC.

The chain couples TRBV6-4 to TRBJ2-1, with 13 bases identical to TRBD2. This CDR3 is 15 amino acids long. Germline CDR1 MRHNA, CDR2 SNTAGT. V shed 5 bases, J shed 4 bases, and the junction held 2 bases outside the gene matches. The CDR3 DNA sequence: TGTGCCAGCAGTCGACTAGCGGGAGGTTACAATGAGCAGTTCTTC. Protein: CASSRLAGGYNEQFF.

This clone was recorded only once. This chain connects TRBV11-3 to TRBJ1-1; D remains ambiguous. The CDR3 is 15 amino acids. The V end was cut by 0 bases, the J end by 4 bases, with 12 bases between. Germline assignment: CDR1 SGHNT and CDR2 YENEEA. The CDR3: CASSLDYEGLTEAFF. CDR3 coding DNA: TGTGCCAGCAGCTTAGATTATGAGGGCCTCACTGAAGCTTTCTTT.

This sequence joins TRBV2 and TRBJ1-4; tentatively, D is TRBD1 (5 bases). The CDR3 has 13 residues. The V end lost 2 bases, the J end lost 12 bases, and 13 bases lay between the germline ends. Germline assignment: CDR1 SNHLY and CDR2 FYNNEI. The CDR3 sequence is CASSESQGRELFF. CDR3 nucleotide sequence: TGTGCCAGCAGTGAATCGCAGGGTAGGGAACTGTTTTTT.

This clone was picked up one time. The chain recombines TRBV5-1 with TRBJ2-3; 10 bases agree with TRBD2. With 2 bases clipped from V and 0 bases from J, the junction kept 3 bases outside the gene matches. Germline-derived CDR1 and CDR2 are SGHRS and YFSETQ. CDR3 size: 16 residues. DNA for the CDR3: TGCGCCAGCAGCTTTACTAGCGGGGTTAGCACAGATACGCAGTATTTT. Amino acids: CASSFTSGVSTDTQYF.

A few counts support this clone. The chain links TRBV5-4 to TRBJ2-1, with TRBD1 matching over 8 bases. The CDR3 is 17 residues long. From germline, CDR1 is SGHNT and CDR2 YYREEE (reference sequence). Trimming removed 5 bases from V and 0 bases from J; junction bases left unmatched: 10. The CDR3 DNA sequence: TGTGCCAGCAGTTCGGGACAGGCAAGGGGCTCCTACAATGAGCAGTTCTTC. Its translation is CASSSGQARGSYNEQFF.

This clone was counted between two and nine times. The chain links TRBV5-1 to TRBJ2-7, with 13 bases lining up with TRBD2. CDR1 and CDR2 (germline): SGHRS, YFSETQ. V lost 4 bases to trimming and J lost 7 bases; unmatched junction nucleotides: 2. The length of the CDR3 is 13 residues. As DNA, the CDR3 is TGCGCCAGCAGCGAGGGACTAGCGGGGGAGCAGTACTTC. Residues: CASSEGLAGEQYF.

The chain employs TRBV9 and TRBJ2-7; 10 positions match TRBD1. The J segment lost 4 bases and the V segment lost 2 bases, leaving 12 bases of the junction unmatched. There are 17 residues in the CDR3. Germline V gene lookup returns CDR1 SGDLS and CDR2 YYNGEE. The CDR3 DNA sequence: TGTGCCAGCAGCGTTTCACCCGGGACAGGGGCCGGGTACGAGCAGTACTTC. This codes for CASSVSPGTGAGYEQYF.

This clone was seen just once. CDR3 coding DNA: TGTGCCAGTAAGTGGCGGGACAGGGCGACCTTCTACACCTTC. It encodes CASKWRDRATFYTF. The V call is TRBV19, the J call TRBJ1-2, with 9 bases fitting TRBD1. V lost 7 bases, J lost 10 bases, and 13 bases stayed unmatched. The length of the CDR3 is 14 residues. Germline CDR1 reads LNHDA; CDR2 reads SQIVND (reference sequence).

The V call is TRBV2, the J call TRBJ2-7; D perhaps matches TRBD2 (5 bases). Germline V CDR1 and CDR2: SNHLY, FYNNEI. The CDR3 covers 17 residues. The V and J ends lost 5 bases and 1 base respectively, with 21 bases between them. CDR3 protein: CASSFPTSGVGSYEQYF. CDR3 DNA sequence: TGTGCCAGCAGTTTCCCCACCTCCGGGGTAGGGTCCTACGAGCAGTACTTC.

This chain connects TRBV2 to TRBJ2-5; a weak D match, TRBD1 (6 bases). The germline V and J ends were trimmed by 8 bases and 5 bases, with 21 bases remaining between them. The length of the CDR3 is 15 residues. The germline V gene encodes CDR1 SNHLY and CDR2 FYNNEI. This chain's CDR3 is CASQNRESIRETQYF. The CDR3 DNA reads as TGTGCCAGCCAAAACAGGGAATCCATTCGGGAGACCCAGTACTTC.

Here the CDR3 DNA reads TGTGCCAGCAGCAGACCGGGACTACACTACGAGCAGTACTTC. Translation gives CASSRPGLHYEQYF. This chain links TRBV11-2 with TRBJ2-7; 7 bases line up with TRBD2. Germline V gives CDR1 SGHAT, CDR2 FQNNGV. With V trimmed by 5 bases and J by 3 bases, 7 bases remained unmatched. CDR3 length: 14 amino acids.

The chain couples TRBV5-1 to TRBJ2-2; 11 bases align to TRBD2. This CDR3 is built from 17 residues. Germline CDR1 reads SGHRS; CDR2 reads YFSETQ. V shed 5 bases and J 2 bases; nucleotides not matched to a gene: 8. The CDR3 nucleotides read TGCGCCAGCAGTCCTAGGACTAGCGGGCTAAACACCGGGGAGCTGTTTTTT. Translating gives CASSPRTSGLNTGELFF.

The gene calls are TRBV5-4 and TRBJ2-1, with a possible D match to TRBD2 (6 bases). CDR1 is SGHNT, CDR2 YYREEE, per germline (reference sequence). V lost 0 bases to trimming and J lost 0 bases, with 13 bases between them. This CDR3 contains 17 residues. CDR3 sequence reads: CASSLAGLSSSYNEQFF. The CDR3 nucleotides are TGTGCCAGCAGCTTGGCAGGACTATCGAGCTCCTACAATGAGCAGTTCTTC.

This clone was counted once. The chain couples TRBV7-6 to TRBJ1-1; possible D gene TRBD1, 6 bases. Germline CDR1 and CDR2: SGHVS and FNYEAQ. There are 13 residues in the CDR3. The V and J ends lost 5 bases and 1 base respectively, with 8 bases between them. CDR3 nucleotides: TGTGCCAGCAGCCTACAGGGGAACACTGAAGCTTTCTTT. Protein sequence: CASSLQGNTEAFF.

V gene TRBV6-6 combines with J gene TRBJ1-5; perhaps TRBD1 as D (5 bases). Deletions cut 10 bases from V and 4 bases from J, with 14 bases between. The germline CDR1 and CDR2 sequences are MNHNY and SVGAGI (reference sequence). The CDR3 has 13 amino acids. The CDR3 DNA reads as TGTGCCACTATCCGACAGCATAATCAGCCCCAGCATTTT. Translated, it gives CATIRQHNQPQHF.

The chain's CDR3 is CATGMVAGDNEQFF. The CDR3 nucleotides read TGTGCCACCGGAATGGTAGCGGGAGACAATGAGCAGTTCTTC. The chain joins TRBV2 to TRBJ2-1, with 9 bases matching TRBD2. With 10 bases clipped from V and 5 bases from J, the junction kept 9 bases outside the gene matches. CDR1 and CDR2 (germline): SNHLY, FYNNEI. The CDR3 is made up of 14 amino acids.